This TCR beta chain was captured in a study of cytomegalovirus exposure and HLA in healthy donors. Across the study: In a later analysis, the 120 or so validation repertoires were reported to have used the same platform as the 600 to 700 first-cohort repertoires. Overall study results and limits: Most TCRs appeared rarely, but some public TCRs recurred in many donors. In the approximately 130 validation repertoires, a later analysis found that first-cohort TCR clusters tended to co-occur. A few of the chains that were CMV-associated were confirmed in vitro to be specific for CMV antigens.

About this clone: Its matching antigen is unknown.

V dropped 4 bases and J dropped 5 bases, with 24 bases sitting between them. CDR3 size: 18 residues. Germline assignment: CDR1 SGHDT and CDR2 YYEEEE. Data came from immunoSEQ multiplex PCR; TCRdb stores just in-frame clones and leaves some out. The repertoire holds tens of thousands of clones, with approximately 92% as singletons. The sequence was obtained from a man younger than 35 in good health and CMV-seropositive. The sequencing sample was made of PBMCs. The chain couples TRBV5-6 to TRBJ2-2; D possibly corresponds to TRBD2 (6 bases). The CDR3 is CASSPGVLAGALTGELFF. The CDR3 nucleotides are TGTGCCAGCAGCCCGGGGGTATTGGCAGGAGCACTGACCGGGGAGCTGTTTTTT.